One and the same sample provided the 18 T cell receptor beta chains below, sequenced in a study of a mutant IDH1 vaccine in newly diagnosed glioma. Sequencing was performed with immunoSEQ multiplex PCR; in TCRdb, only in-frame clones are kept and a portion is missing. The table shows 70,000 to 100,000 clones, with approximately 80% occurring only once. Time point reported: baseline, week 1 (first vaccination visit). As to treatment: pre-vaccination baseline after standard-of-care therapy. The sample was PBMCs, taken from a glioma patient treated with radiotherapy, temozolomide or both. These receptors were collected from a man aged 35-49 years with glioma. Some clones in this sample may be carry-over from other donors' samples.

This clone was seen a single time. The V gene is TRBV7-9, the J gene TRBJ2-7, with 9 bases fitting TRBD1. Germline assignment: CDR1 SEHNR and CDR2 FQNEAQ (reference sequence). The CDR3 is 14 amino acids. Trimming removed 4 bases from V and 6 bases from J; junction bases left unmatched: 7. The CDR3 region has the DNA TGTGCCAGCAGCTCTTGGACAGGGGAAGGCGAGCAGTACTTC. Amino acid sequence: CASSSWTGEGEQYF.

The rearrangement joins TRBV5-1 to TRBJ2-1; 7 positions match TRBD2. V dropped 3 bases and J dropped 5; count of bases not matched to a gene: 14. Germline values: CDR1 SGHRS, CDR2 YFSETQ. The CDR3 is made up of 17 amino acids. DNA for the CDR3: TGCGCCAGCAGCTCGGGCCGGGGGGTTGGTTTGGACAATGAGCAGTTCTTC. The encoded protein is CASSSGRGVGLDNEQFF.

The J gene is TRBJ2-2, the V gene TRBV7-2, with D perhaps being TRBD1 or TRBD2 (5 bases each). Germline V CDR1 and CDR2: SGHTA, FQGNSA. This CDR3 comprises 15 residues. V lost 5 bases and J lost 10, with 20 bases in between. The CDR3 DNA reads TGTGCCAGCAGCGGACGGGACCCCAAACCTGAGGAGCTGTTTTTT. This sequence encodes CASSGRDPKPEELFF.

Only one count was recorded for this clone. The chain is built from TRBV7-2 and TRBJ1-5, with D perhaps TRBD1 (6 bases). The CDR3 sequence is 17 residues long. Germline loops: CDR1 SGHTA, CDR2 FQGNSA. Trimming shortened V by 4 bases and J by 0 bases, and 16 bases separated the two germline ends. CDR3 region: CASSSLLGQYSNQPQHF. The CDR3 DNA reads TGTGCCAGCAGCTCCTTATTGGGACAATATAGCAATCAGCCCCAGCATTTT.

The chain links TRBV30 to TRBJ2-7; 7 nucleotides match TRBD2. Germline V gives CDR1 GTSNPN, CDR2 SVGIG (reference sequence). This CDR3 contains 14 residues. V gave up 2 bases and J gave up 4 bases; unmatched junction bases: 8. CDR3 residues: CAWSPPGTIYEQYF. In DNA form, the CDR3 reads TGTGCCTGGAGTCCTCCCGGGACTATATACGAGCAGTACTTC.

This clone appeared once. This chain uses TRBV7-8 with TRBJ1-5, with 7 bases matching TRBD1. The CDR3 is 19 amino acids. V gave up 6 bases and J gave up 6 bases; unmatched junction bases: 23. Germline values: CDR1 SGHVS, CDR2 FQNEAQ. The CDR3 DNA follows: TGTGCCAGCAGGCCCGGGGGGGCGGGAGGGGGCTGGGAGGGTCAGCCCCAGCATTTT. It is translated as CASRPGGAGGGWEGQPQHF. Full variable domain (outside the CDR3, taken from reference TRBV7-8 and TRBJ1-5): GAGVSQSPRYKVAKRGQDVALRCDPISGHVSLFWYQQALGQGPEFLTYFQNEAQLDKSGLPSDRFFAERPEGSVSTLKIQRTQQEDSAVYLCASRPGGAGGGWEGQPQHFGDGTRLSIL.

This clone came up once. The rearrangement links TRBV9 to TRBJ2-7, with D perhaps TRBD2 (5 bases). The V end lost 3 bases, the J end lost 6 bases, and 25 bases lay between the germline ends. Germline lookup yields CDR1 SGDLS and CDR2 YYNGEE. This CDR3 spans 17 amino acids. Here the CDR3 reads CASSATTTLAGPPEQYF. In DNA form, the CDR3 reads TGTGCCAGCAGCGCAACCACGACTCTAGCAGGACCCCCCGAGCAGTACTTC. Full variable domain (rest looked up from reference TRBV9 and TRBJ2-7): DSGVTQTPKHLITATGQRVTLRCSPRSGDLSVYWYQQSLDQGLQFLIQYYNGEERAKGNILERFSAQQFPDLHSELNLSSLELGDSALYFCASSATTTLAGPPEQYFGPGTRLTVT.

This chain connects TRBV10-3 to TRBJ1-2; D unclear. Germline V gene sequence: CDR1 ENHRY, CDR2 SYGVKD. V lost 2 bases, J lost 8 bases, and 12 bases lay in between. The CDR3 consists of 13 residues. The CDR3 sequence is CAISEAETNGYTF. For the CDR3, the DNA is TGTGCCATCAGTGAGGCGGAGACTAACGGCTACACCTTC.

The chain is built from TRBV15 and TRBJ1-3; D may be TRBD1 (5 bases). This CDR3 has 12 residues. CDR1 and CDR2 from the germline V gene are LNHNV and YYDKDF (reference sequence). V shed 0 bases and J shed 14 bases, with 11 bases lying between them. The CDR3 here is CATSRDGQGVYF. CDR3 sequence (DNA): TGTGCCACCAGCAGAGATGGGCAGGGAGTATATTTT.

This chain links TRBV6-5 with TRBJ1-1; D may be TRBD1 (6 bases). The CDR3 totals 15 residues. Trimming took off 4 bases at V and 4 bases at J, with 16 bases between the two ends. Germline lookup yields CDR1 MNHEY and CDR2 SVGAGI. As DNA, the CDR3 is TGTGCCAGCAGTTCAGGACAGCATAAGGTCACTGAAGCTTTCTTT. This translates into CASSSGQHKVTEAFF.

This clone was found once. V is TRBV18 and J is TRBJ2-7, with D possibly TRBD1 on 5 matching bases. The V gene lost 4 bases and the J gene lost 5 bases, with 9 bases spanning the gap. The CDR3 consists of 12 residues. Germline V gene sequence: CDR1 KGHSH, CDR2 LQKENI. CDR3 loop: CASSLGADEQYF. The CDR3 DNA reads TGTGCCAGCTCACTAGGGGCTGACGAGCAGTACTTC.

V usage is TRBV5-1 and J usage is TRBJ2-7; 11 nucleotides align to TRBD1. This CDR3 has 15 residues. V shed 4 bases, J shed 2 bases, and the junction held 5 bases outside the gene matches. Germline lookup yields CDR1 SGHRS and CDR2 YFSETQ. The CDR3 here is CASSPGQGGPYEQYF. The CDR3 bases are TGCGCCAGCAGCCCGGGACAGGGGGGACCCTACGAGCAGTACTTC.

Judged by abundance, this clone is large. This chain connects TRBV11-3 to TRBJ2-2; D possibly matches TRBD1 or TRBD2 (5 bases each). The CDR3 has 18 amino acids. From germline, CDR1 is SGHNT and CDR2 YENEEA. V lost 7 bases and J lost 1, with 22 bases in between. DNA for the CDR3: TGTGCCAGCACCCATCAGGGCCCCGGGGCGGTGAACACCGGGGAGCTGTTTTTT. Translated: CASTHQGPGAVNTGELFF.

This chain links TRBV19 with TRBJ2-6; weak D call: TRBD2 (6 bases). Trimming removed 4 bases from V and 5 bases from J, with 18 bases in between. Germline loops: CDR1 LNHDA, CDR2 SQIVND (reference sequence). The CDR3 covers 17 residues. The CDR3 here is CASSSGNSLWWANVLTF. The CDR3 bases are TGTGCCAGTAGTAGCGGGAATTCCCTCTGGTGGGCCAACGTCCTGACTTTC.

The chain is built from TRBV7-9 and TRBJ1-6, with unresolved D. Germline V CDR1 and CDR2: SEHNR, FQNEAQ (reference sequence). This CDR3 has 16 residues. The V gene lost 4 bases and the J gene lost 9 bases, with 19 bases spanning the gap. The CDR3 reads CASSSEGSGGGSPLHF. The DNA for the CDR3 is TGTGCCAGCAGCTCCGAAGGCTCAGGCGGTGGTTCACCCCTCCACTTT.

The gene calls are TRBV30 and TRBJ1-2, with D possibly being TRBD1 (6 bases). Deletions cut 0 bases from V and 7 bases from J, with 18 bases between. Germline CDR1 and CDR2: GTSNPN and SVGIG (reference sequence). The length of the CDR3 is 15 residues. DNA of the CDR3: TGTGCCTGGAGTGTACGGTCGCAGGGGATGGGTGGCTACACCTTC. Protein: CAWSVRSQGMGGYTF. Full variable domain (outside the CDR3, taken from reference TRBV30 and TRBJ1-2): SQTIHQWPATLVQPVGSPLSLECTVEGTSNPNLYWYRQAAGRGLQLLFYSVGIGQISSEVPQNLSASRPQDRQFILSSKKLLLSDSGFYLCAWSVRSQGMGGYTFGSGTRLTVV.

The table lists this clone with a few counts. The rearrangement links TRBV19 to TRBJ2-6; D unclear. The CDR3 length is 12 residues. Germline CDR1 reads LNHDA; CDR2 reads SQIVND (reference sequence). The ends were cut back, 10 bases at V and 0 bases at J, with 4 bases in the middle. Written as DNA, the CDR3 is TGTGCCACCACCTCTGGGGCCAACGTCCTGACTTTC. This encodes CATTSGANVLTF.

This clone has at least ten counts. This chain uses TRBV25-1 with TRBJ2-2, with no clear D. The CDR3 contains 11 residues. CDR1 is MGHDK, CDR2 SYGVNS, per germline. V shed 7 bases and J shed 7 bases, with 7 bases lying between them. The chain's CDR3 is CASTFYGELFF. CDR3 in DNA: TGTGCCAGCACCTTCTACGGGGAGCTGTTTTTT. Full variable domain (outside the CDR3, taken from reference TRBV25-1 and TRBJ2-2): EADIYQTPRYLVIGTGKKITLECSQTMGHDKMYWYQQDPGMELHLIHYSYGVNSTEKGDLSSESTVSRIRTEHFPLTLESARPSHTSQYLCASTFYGELFFGEGSRLTVL.